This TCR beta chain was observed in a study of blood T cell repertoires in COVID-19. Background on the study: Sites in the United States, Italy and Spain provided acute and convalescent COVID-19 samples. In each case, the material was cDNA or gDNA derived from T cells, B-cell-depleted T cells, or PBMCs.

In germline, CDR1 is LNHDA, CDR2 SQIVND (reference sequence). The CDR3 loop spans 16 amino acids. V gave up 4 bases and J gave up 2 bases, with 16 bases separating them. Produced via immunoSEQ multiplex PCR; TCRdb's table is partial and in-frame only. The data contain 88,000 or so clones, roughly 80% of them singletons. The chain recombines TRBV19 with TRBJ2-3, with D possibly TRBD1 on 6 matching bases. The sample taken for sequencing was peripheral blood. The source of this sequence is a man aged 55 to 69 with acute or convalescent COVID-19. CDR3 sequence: CASSTTRAGATDTQYF. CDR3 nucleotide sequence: TGTGCCAGTAGTACTACACGGGCAGGGGCCACAGATACGCAGTATTTT.